This T cell receptor (beta chain) was captured in a study of T cell changes during pregnancy in multiple sclerosis. Some clones are missing from TCRdb's copy, which holds only in-frame ones; the method was immunoSEQ multiplex PCR. Here the sample spans tens of thousands of clones, under 95% being singletons. The V gene lost 6 bases and the J gene lost 1 base, with 18 bases spanning the gap. Germline V lookup: CDR1 ENHRY, CDR2 SYGVKD. CDR3 length equals 16 residues. The receptor's source is a female donor with multiple sclerosis, enrolled in a pregnancy study. The rearrangement links TRBV10-3 to TRBJ1-1, with a tentative D call TRBD1 (6 bases). Sample: CD4+ T cells from peripheral blood mononuclear cells, taken in the third trimester of pregnancy. Here the CDR3 reads CAIRRGRGAENTEAFF. The CDR3 nucleotides read TGTGCCATCAGGAGGGGGAGGGGGGCAGAGAACACTGAAGCTTTCTTT.